One sample yielded the 9 T cell receptor beta chains listed below, sequenced in a study of shared clonotypes between healthy human individuals. Profiling relied on immunoSEQ multiplex PCR, and the TCRdb table lists in-frame clones only, not all of them. The data hold about 960,000 clones, with 76% observed a single time. Input material: memory CD4+ T cells sorted from blood. Subset noted: CD45RA-negative fraction. These receptors originate from a man aged 18 to 30 in good health.

The chain uses TRBV2 and TRBJ2-1; D may be TRBD1 or TRBD2 (5 bases each). Germline V CDR1 and CDR2: SNHLY, FYNNEI. The V gene lost 8 bases and the J gene lost 0 bases, with 11 bases spanning the gap. The CDR3 contains 14 residues. The chain's CDR3 is CASRGVLSYNEQFF. The CDR3 coding sequence is TGTGCCAGCCGAGGGGTTCTCTCCTACAATGAGCAGTTCTTC.

The gene calls are TRBV7-6 and TRBJ2-3; D uncertain. With 4 bases removed from V and 2 bases from J, the gap between germline ends came to 10 bases. This CDR3 comprises 14 residues. Germline CDR1 reads SGHVS; CDR2 reads FNYEAQ. The CDR3: CASSSTGFTDTQYF. The CDR3 nucleotides are TGTGCCAGCAGCTCGACTGGTTTCACAGATACGCAGTATTTT. Full variable domain (outside the CDR3, taken from reference TRBV7-6 and TRBJ2-3): GAGVSQSPRYKVTKRGQDVALRCDPISGHVSLYWYRQALGQGPEFLTYFNYEAQQDKSGLPNDRFSAERPEGSISTLTIQRTEQRDSAMYRCASSSTGFTDTQYFGPGTRLTVL.

The V call is TRBV6-5, the J call TRBJ1-6, with 7 positions matching TRBD1. Germline V gene sequence: CDR1 MNHEY, CDR2 SVGAGI. This CDR3 is built from 14 residues. V lost 4 bases, J lost 6 bases, and 3 bases stayed unmatched. CDR3 residues: CASSSRGVNSPLHF. CDR3 in DNA: TGTGCCAGCAGTTCCAGGGGGGTTAATTCACCCCTCCACTTT.

Notes on this clone: The identical CDR3 is also encoded by other nucleotide sequences in the sample. The chain combines TRBV30 with TRBJ2-6, with 9 bases lining up with TRBD1. The J segment lost 0 bases and the V segment lost 5 bases, leaving 2 bases of the junction unmatched. Germline CDR1 and CDR2: GTSNPN and SVGIG (reference sequence). CDR3 length: 15 amino acids. The CDR3, as DNA: TGTGCCTGGGACAGGGGGGGCTCTGGGGCCAACGTCCTGACTTTC. Its translation is CAWDRGGSGANVLTF.

The chain joins TRBV30 to TRBJ2-5; D unclear. This CDR3 is 13 amino acids long. Trimming removed 0 bases at V and 4 bases at J, with 9 bases between. CDR1 is GTSNPN and CDR2 is SVGIG in the germline V gene (reference sequence). The chain's CDR3 is CAWSVRSGETQYF. CDR3 DNA: TGTGCCTGGAGTGTACGTTCGGGAGAGACCCAGTACTTC.

This clone showed up just once. This chain joins TRBV4-3 and TRBJ2-2; D is undetermined. V shed 6 bases and J shed 4 bases, with 21 bases lying between them. Germline V gene data show CDR1 as LGHNA and CDR2 as YSLEER. The CDR3 is 17 amino acids. The CDR3 is CASSLVSPGSVTGELFF. Here the CDR3 DNA reads TGCGCCAGCAGTTTAGTTTCTCCCGGGTCGGTCACCGGGGAGCTGTTTTTT.

The chain is built from TRBV6-1 and TRBJ2-2, with D unclear. The CDR3 runs 12 residues. Trimming shortened V by 1 base and J by 9 bases, and 6 bases separated the two germline ends. Germline lookup yields CDR1 MNHNS and CDR2 SASEGT. The CDR3 DNA is TGTGCCAGCAGTGAAGGACGATGGGAGCTGTTTTTT. Its protein product is CASSEGRWELFF.

This clone was counted many times. This chain links TRBV27 with TRBJ2-7, with 9 nucleotides matching TRBD2. V lost 4 bases, J lost 5 bases, and 6 bases stayed unmatched. The CDR3 spans 14 residues. CDR1 and CDR2 from the germline V gene are MNHEY and SMNVEV (reference sequence). CDR3 sequence reads: CASSSPGLADEQYF. In nucleotides, the CDR3 is TGTGCCAGCAGTTCCCCGGGACTAGCCGACGAGCAGTACTTC.

V is TRBV10-3 and J is TRBJ2-1; TRBD1 aligns across 9 bases. V gave up 3 bases and J gave up 5 bases; unmatched junction bases: 5. The CDR3 has 15 residues. Germline V lookup: CDR1 ENHRY, CDR2 SYGVKD. In DNA, the CDR3 is TGTGCCATCAGTGATGGACAGGGGTACAACAATGAGCAGTTCTTC. It yields the protein CAISDGQGYNNEQFF.